This entry describes one T cell receptor (beta chain). The data were taken from a study of blood T cell repertoires in COVID-19. On the study more broadly: The United States, Italy and Spain were the sources of the acute and convalescent COVID-19 samples. PBMCs, B-cell-depleted T cells, or T cells were the source of the cDNA or gDNA that made up the material.

Original data processing: The authors estimated nucleated cell counts from reference gene primer amplification. Method: immunoSEQ multiplex PCR; TCRdb's copy keeps in-frame clones and lacks some. Clone size and the V and J calls come from that table; the DNA yielded D and trimming. Found here are roughly 250,000 clones, about 88% of them singletons; the top ten hold around 0.98%. CDR1 is SGHTA, CDR2 FQGNSA, per germline. Trimming took off 6 bases at V and 7 bases at J, with 13 bases between the two ends. This CDR3 has 13 amino acids. The sample was peripheral blood. This chain uses TRBV7-2 with TRBJ2-1, with TRBD1 as a possible D gene (6 bases). The receptor was derived from a woman aged 40-49 years who had recovered from COVID-19. The CDR3 here is CASRGQGKNEQFF. The CDR3 DNA reads as TGTGCCAGCAGGGGGCAGGGGAAAAATGAGCAGTTCTTC.